These 32 T cell receptor beta chains originate from one sample sequenced in a study of T cells in Graves' hyperthyroidism and ophthalmopathy. Template material for amplifying TCR beta CDR3 regions consisted of RNA transcripts. The TCR CDR3 first-round RT-PCR relied on the HTBI primer set. MiXCR, run by TCRdb on the multiplex PCR reads, gives a single entry per CDR3 protein. The data show 340,000 or so distinct CDR3 sequences, 15% to 20% seen once. Material: blood. These receptors originate from a man younger than 40 with Graves' hyperthyroidism.

This chain links TRBV5-1 with TRBJ2-6, with no clear D. Germline CDR1 reads SGHRS; CDR2 reads YFSETQ. The CDR3 length is 18 residues. V was clipped by 4 bases and J by 0 bases, with 17 bases between them. CDR3 DNA: TGCGCCAGCAGCCCGCGGTTAGCCTACCTCTCTGGGGCCAACGTCCTGACTTTC. As protein: CASSPRLAYLSGANVLTF. The full variable domain, its missing parts supplied by reference TRBV5-1 and TRBJ2-6, is KAGVTQTPRYLIKTRGQQVTLSCSPISGHRSVSWYQQTPGQGLQFLFEYFSETQRNKGNFPGRFSGRQFSNSRSEMNVSTLELGDSALYLCASSPRLAYLSGANVLTFGAGSRLTVL.

V and J are TRBV4-1 and TRBJ1-5; TRBD1 agrees at 7 bases. Germline values: CDR1 MGHRA, CDR2 YSYEKL. V shed 5 bases and J 1 base; nucleotides not matched to a gene: 5. The CDR3 has 15 residues. The CDR3 bases are TGCGCCAGCAGCTTGGTCAGGGGGAGCAATCAGCCCCAGCATTTT. Its protein is CASSLVRGSNQPQHF.

In its sample, this clonotype was seen a few times. V usage is TRBV24-1 and J usage is TRBJ2-7; 8 bases line up with TRBD1. The trim removed 6 bases at V and 4 bases at J, leaving 4 bases unmatched. CDR3 length equals 13 residues. Germline CDR1 and CDR2: KGHDR and SFDVKD. CDR3 amino acids: CATSLTGGYEQYF. The CDR3 DNA sequence: TGTGCCACCAGTCTAACAGGGGGGTACGAGCAGTACTTC.

In this sample, this clonotype turned up many times. The genes are TRBV10-3 and TRBJ1-1; D is uncertain. The CDR3 covers 15 residues. Germline V CDR1 and CDR2: ENHRY, SYGVKD. V lost 0 bases and J 0 bases, leaving 8 bases between the germline ends. The CDR3 is CAISESARLNTEAFF. The CDR3 bases are TGTGCCATCAGTGAGTCGGCCCGGCTGAACACTGAAGCTTTCTTT.

This clonotype was seen a handful of times. V gene TRBV29-1 combines with J gene TRBJ2-4; possible D gene TRBD2, 6 bases. CDR1 and CDR2 (germline): SQVTM, ANQGSEA. This CDR3 contains 15 residues. Trimming stripped 3 bases from V and 2 bases from J, with 14 bases between. CDR3: CSVDVASVTKNIQYF. Written as DNA, the CDR3 is TGCAGCGTTGATGTGGCTAGCGTGACCAAAAACATTCAGTACTTC. The full variable domain, with the rest looked up from reference TRBV29-1 and TRBJ2-4, is SAVISQKPSRDICQRGTSLTIQCQVDSQVTMMFWYRQQPGQSLTLIATANQGSEATYESGFVIDKFPISRPNLTFSTLTVSNMSPEDSSIYLCSVDVASVTKNIQYFGAGTRLSVL.

This clonotype was counted at least ten times. The chain uses TRBV19 and TRBJ2-3, with D possibly TRBD1 on 5 matching bases. With 7 bases removed from V and 4 bases from J, the gap between germline ends came to 12 bases. The germline gives CDR1 LNHDA, CDR2 SQIVND (reference sequence). There are 13 residues in the CDR3. The CDR3 nucleotides read TGTGCCAGTATGCCCAGGGATTCAGATACGCAGTATTTT. Encoded protein: CASMPRDSDTQYF.

The chain recombines TRBV7-3 with TRBJ2-1, with 8 bases matching TRBD2. The germline V gene has CDR1 SGHTA and CDR2 FQGTGA. Losses at the gene ends were 3 bases for V and 1 base for J; bases not matched to a gene: 5. The CDR3 loop spans 16 amino acids. The CDR3 DNA sequence: TGTGCCAGCAGCTTCGGAGCGGGAGAATCCTACAATGAGCAGTTCTTC. Translated: CASSFGAGESYNEQFF.

This clonotype came up a few times. The genes are TRBV4-1 and TRBJ2-3; D is unresolved. V was trimmed by 0 bases and J by 4 bases, leaving 8 bases between them. CDR3 size: 14 residues. CDR1 and CDR2 from the germline V gene are MGHRA and YSYEKL. In DNA form, the CDR3 reads TGCGCCAGCAGCCAAGACAGGTTTCCAGATACGCAGTATTTT. Amino acid sequence: CASSQDRFPDTQYF.

This clonotype was seen repeatedly, ten times or more. This chain joins TRBV3-1 and TRBJ2-5, with 9 nucleotides matching TRBD2. Germline CDR1 LGHDT, CDR2 YNNKEL (reference sequence). The length of the CDR3 is 16 residues. Trimming cost V 8 bases and J 3 bases; bases outside gene matches: 13. This CDR3 is CASVGGEAGGEETQYF. In DNA, the CDR3 is TGTGCCAGCGTGGGGGGAGAGGCGGGAGGGGAAGAGACCCAGTACTTC.

This clonotype was seen ten or more times. The chain combines TRBV7-2 with TRBJ1-1; the D gene is possibly TRBD1 (6 bases). CDR3 length: 15 amino acids. The germline CDR1 and CDR2 sequences are SGHTA and FQGNSA. The ends were cut back, 2 bases at V and 5 bases at J, with 15 bases in the middle. As DNA, the CDR3 is TGTGCCAGCAGCTTACAGGGGCCGAGTTTGACTGAAGCTTTCTTT. The encoded protein is CASSLQGPSLTEAFF.

The chain has TRBV5-1 and TRBJ2-3; 10 bases agree with TRBD1. CDR3 length: 17 residues. Germline V gene data show CDR1 as SGHRS and CDR2 as YFSETQ. Trimming at V came to 2 bases and at J to 1 base, leaving 7 bases not matched to a gene. CDR3 in amino acids: CASSFISGTGGTDTQYF. CDR3 DNA sequence: TGCGCCAGCAGCTTTATCTCCGGGACAGGGGGCACAGATACGCAGTATTTT.

The chain combines TRBV24-1 with TRBJ1-3, with a possible D match to TRBD1 (5 bases). The germline CDR1 and CDR2 sequences are KGHDR and SFDVKD. This CDR3 spans 15 amino acids. The germline V and J ends were trimmed by 4 bases and 1 base, with 10 bases remaining between them. DNA for the CDR3: TGTGCCACCAGTGACCCGAGGGGTTCTGGAAACACCATATATTTT. Translated, it gives CATSDPRGSGNTIYF.

J is TRBJ2-5 and V is TRBV7-9, with D perhaps TRBD1 or TRBD2 (5 bases each). CDR1 SEHNR and CDR2 FQNEAQ come from the germline V gene (reference sequence). Trimming cost V 5 bases and J 5 bases, with 21 bases left between them. The CDR3 totals 16 residues. The CDR3 DNA reads TGTGCCAGCAGCGACGGACAATATGGGAGTACGGAGACCCAGTACTTC. This translates into CASSDGQYGSTETQYF.

V is TRBV24-1 and J is TRBJ2-1, with D uncertain. Deletions cut 3 bases from V and 9 bases from J, with 8 bases between. The CDR3 has 12 residues. Germline loops: CDR1 KGHDR, CDR2 SFDVKD. In DNA, the CDR3 is TGTGCCACCAGTGATGGTACGGTTGAGCAGTTCTTC. As protein: CATSDGTVEQFF.

This clonotype was detected only a few times. The genes are TRBV12-3 or TRBV12-4 and TRBJ2-3, with 11 bases matching TRBD2. This CDR3 contains 16 residues. Trimming at V came to 7 bases and at J to 5 bases, leaving 11 bases not matched to a gene. The CDR3 DNA is TGTGCCAGCACCCTACTAGCGGGAGTGAACAAAGATACGCAGTATTTT. This gives the protein CASTLLAGVNKDTQYF.

This clonotype has a handful of counts. It may be a read error: a sequence one base away is much more abundant. The rearrangement links TRBV12-3 or TRBV12-4 to TRBJ1-1; D is ambiguous. This CDR3 has 15 residues. As DNA, the CDR3 is TGTGCCAGCAGGAGGGATAGCACAGCCAACACTGAAGCTTCCTTT. Amino acid sequence: CASRRDSTANTEASF.

This chain joins TRBV18 and TRBJ2-1, with 7 bases fitting TRBD2. This CDR3 is built from 16 residues. Germline loops: CDR1 KGHSH, CDR2 LQKENI. The V and J ends lost 6 bases and 0 bases, in that order; junction bases with no gene match: 8. Here the CDR3 reads CASSPTSANSYNEQFF. CDR3 coding DNA: TGTGCCAGCTCTCCAACTAGCGCGAACTCCTACAATGAGCAGTTCTTC.

This clonotype was seen many times. The V call is TRBV20-1, the J call TRBJ1-2; tentative D call: TRBD1 (5 bases). Trimming took 3 bases from V and 5 from J, leaving 7 bases between them. CDR1 is DFQATT and CDR2 is SNEGSKA in the germline V gene (reference sequence). This CDR3 region has 11 residues. The CDR3 sequence: CSARGDYGYTF. In DNA form, the CDR3 reads TGCAGTGCTAGGGGGGATTATGGCTACACCTTC.

The table lists this clonotype with a few counts. The chain employs TRBV9 and TRBJ2-2, with 14 bases identical to TRBD2. The CDR3 runs to 18 residues. J was trimmed by 7 bases and V by 0 bases; bases with no gene match: 8. Per the germline V gene, CDR1 is SGDLS and CDR2 is YYNGEE. CDR3 region: CASSVAGTSGSFVGELFF. The CDR3 DNA sequence: TGTGCCAGCAGCGTAGCTGGGACTAGCGGGAGTTTCGTCGGGGAGCTGTTTTTT.

V usage is TRBV6-9 and J usage is TRBJ2-1; 11 bases are shared with TRBD2. Trimming cost V 3 bases and J 7 bases; bases outside gene matches: 14. CDR3 size: 18 residues. The germline CDR1 and CDR2 sequences are MNHGY and SVAAGI. CDR3: CASSYMLAGGAVGNEQFF. In nucleotides, the CDR3 is TGTGCCAGCAGTTACATGCTAGCGGGAGGCGCCGTGGGGAATGAGCAGTTCTTC.

This clonotype occurred many times. The chain has TRBV11-2 and TRBJ1-1, with TRBD1 as a possible D gene (5 bases). The germline V gene has CDR1 SGHAT and CDR2 FQNNGV. V was clipped by 2 bases and J by 8 bases, with 15 bases between them. The CDR3 totals 14 residues. CDR3 loop: CASSLPSGWGEAFF. Written as DNA, the CDR3 is TGTGCCAGCAGCTTACCGTCAGGTTGGGGCGAAGCTTTCTTT.

Many counts were recorded for this clonotype. This chain uses TRBV3-1 with TRBJ1-6; D not certain. V was cut by 1 base and J by 10 bases, with 11 bases left in between. The CDR3 is 14 amino acids. Germline V lookup: CDR1 LGHDT, CDR2 YNNKEL (reference sequence). CDR3 DNA: TGTGCCAGCAGCCAAGTAGGTAACGGATCACCCCTCCACTTT. This sequence encodes CASSQVGNGSPLHF.

The chain recombines TRBV19 with TRBJ2-6; no clear D. Germline V CDR1 and CDR2: LNHDA, SQIVND (reference sequence). Trimming shortened V by 6 bases and J by 0 bases, and 9 bases separated the two germline ends. This CDR3 spans 15 amino acids. CDR3 in DNA: TGTGCCAGTAGGGATCAGGTCTCTGGGGCCAACGTCCTGACTTTC. Its translation: CASRDQVSGANVLTF.

The V call is TRBV24-1, the J call TRBJ2-1; no definite D call. The CDR3 consists of 12 residues. The V gene's germline CDR1 is KGHDR and CDR2 SFDVKD. V lost 5 bases, J lost 5 bases, and 6 bases lay in between. The CDR3 region is CATSVQHNEQFF. The CDR3 coding sequence is TGTGCCACCAGTGTTCAACACAATGAGCAGTTCTTC.

The table lists this clonotype with a count of one. This sequence joins TRBV2 and TRBJ2-3; perhaps TRBD2 as D (6 bases). Trimming took off 3 bases at V and 1 base at J, with 17 bases between the two ends. Germline V lookup: CDR1 SNHLY, CDR2 FYNNEI. The CDR3 totals 17 residues. In nucleotides, the CDR3 is TGTGCCAGCAGTGATGGAAAAACAGCGGGCCGCACAGATACGCAGTATTTT. Protein sequence: CASSDGKTAGRTDTQYF.

The chain combines TRBV9 with TRBJ2-2, with unresolved D. Germline CDR1 and CDR2: SGDLS and YYNGEE. V was clipped by 0 bases and J by 0 bases, with 3 bases between them. The CDR3 length is 14 residues. CDR3 region: CASSVATNTGELFF. CDR3 DNA sequence: TGTGCCAGCAGCGTAGCTACGAACACCGGGGAGCTGTTTTTT.

This clonotype was seen ten or more times. The chain couples TRBV20-1 to TRBJ2-3; the D gene is possibly TRBD2 (7 bases). Germline V CDR1 and CDR2: DFQATT, SNEGSKA (reference sequence). V was pared by 5 bases and J by 6 bases, with 24 bases between. CDR3 size: 16 residues. The CDR3: CSAPGTRGEGPDTQYF. The CDR3 coding sequence is TGCAGTGCTCCTGGCACGAGGGGGGAGGGCCCCGATACGCAGTATTTT.

This clonotype has ten or more counts. V and J are TRBV30 and TRBJ2-2; the D gene is possibly TRBD2 (6 bases). From germline, CDR1 is GTSNPN and CDR2 SVGIG (reference sequence). V lost 5 bases and J lost 4, with 17 bases in between. The CDR3 runs 15 residues. CDR3 region: CAWVRDSMSTGELFF. The CDR3 nucleotides are TGTGCCTGGGTCCGGGACTCCATGTCCACCGGGGAGCTGTTTTTT.

There are many counts of this clonotype. The chain couples TRBV5-5 to TRBJ2-1; 7 nucleotides match TRBD2. With V trimmed by 4 bases and J by 9 bases, 16 bases remained unmatched. Germline values: CDR1 SGHKS, CDR2 YYEKEE (reference sequence). This CDR3 is built from 16 residues. The CDR3 sequence is CASSPNLGGEGGEQFF. The CDR3 DNA reads as TGTGCCAGCAGCCCTAACCTTGGAGGGGAGGGAGGTGAGCAGTTCTTC.

In its sample, this clonotype was seen many times. The chain joins TRBV30 to TRBJ2-7; D is unresolved. Germline V lookup: CDR1 GTSNPN, CDR2 SVGIG (reference sequence). The CDR3 is 12 residues long. V was cut by 6 bases and J by 7 bases, with 16 bases left in between. Here the CDR3 DNA reads TGTGCCTGCTCGCCCTTAGGTAGGGAGCAGTACTTC. Translated, it gives CACSPLGREQYF.

The chain carries TRBV5-1 and TRBJ2-2, with D unclear. The CDR3 is 15 amino acids. Trimming left V 0 bases short and J 0 bases short, with 6 bases between. The V gene's germline CDR1 is SGHRS and CDR2 YFSETQ. CDR3: CASSLGVTNTGELFF. CDR3 nucleotides: TGCGCCAGCAGCTTGGGGGTTACGAACACCGGGGAGCTGTTTTTT.

This clonotype was picked up many times. The rearrangement uses TRBV12-3 or TRBV12-4 and TRBJ2-4; D remains unclear. This CDR3 comprises 12 residues. V lost 5 bases, J lost 5 bases, and 7 bases lay in between. The CDR3 nucleotides read TGTGCCAGCAGTAATATAGAAAACATTCAGTACTTC. It encodes CASSNIENIQYF.